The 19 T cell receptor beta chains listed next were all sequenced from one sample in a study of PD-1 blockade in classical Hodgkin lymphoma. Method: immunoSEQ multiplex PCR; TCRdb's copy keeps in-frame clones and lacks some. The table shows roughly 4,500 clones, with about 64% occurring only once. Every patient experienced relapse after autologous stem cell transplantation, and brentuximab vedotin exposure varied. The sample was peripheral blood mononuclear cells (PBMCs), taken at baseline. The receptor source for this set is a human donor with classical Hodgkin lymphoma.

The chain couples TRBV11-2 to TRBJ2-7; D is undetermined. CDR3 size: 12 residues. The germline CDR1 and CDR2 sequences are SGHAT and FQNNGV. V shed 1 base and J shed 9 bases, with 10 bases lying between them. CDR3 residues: CASSLGHVMQYF. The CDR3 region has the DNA TGTGCCAGCAGCTTAGGTCACGTTATGCAGTACTTC.

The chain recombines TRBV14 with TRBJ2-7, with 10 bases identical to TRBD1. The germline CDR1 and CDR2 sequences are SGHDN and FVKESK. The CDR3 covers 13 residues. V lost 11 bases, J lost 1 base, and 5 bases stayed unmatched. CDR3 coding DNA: TGTGCCCGTGGGGGACAGGGGTCCTACGAGCAGTACTTC. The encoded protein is CARGGQGSYEQYF.

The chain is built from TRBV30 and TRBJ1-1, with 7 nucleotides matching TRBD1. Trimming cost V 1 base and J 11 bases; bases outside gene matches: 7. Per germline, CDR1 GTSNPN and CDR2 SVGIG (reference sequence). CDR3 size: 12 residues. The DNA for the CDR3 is TGTGCCTGGAGTGGCGGACAGGTTGGGGCTTTCTTT. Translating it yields CAWSGGQVGAFF.

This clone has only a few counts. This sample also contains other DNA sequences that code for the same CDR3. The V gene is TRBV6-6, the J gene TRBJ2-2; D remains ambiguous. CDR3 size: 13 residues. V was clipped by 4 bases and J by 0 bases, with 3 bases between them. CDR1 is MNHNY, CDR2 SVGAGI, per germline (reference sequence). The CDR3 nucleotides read TGTGCCAGCAGTTCATCGAACACCGGGGAGCTGTTTTTT. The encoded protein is CASSSSNTGELFF.

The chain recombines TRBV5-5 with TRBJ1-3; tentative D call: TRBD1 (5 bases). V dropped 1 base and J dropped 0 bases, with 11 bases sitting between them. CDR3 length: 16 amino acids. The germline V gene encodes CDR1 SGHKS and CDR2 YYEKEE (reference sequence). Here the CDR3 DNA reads TGTGCCAGCAGCTTGACCAGGGCCAGCTCTGGAAACACCATATATTTT. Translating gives CASSLTRASSGNTIYF. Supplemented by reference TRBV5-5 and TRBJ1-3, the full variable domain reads DAGVTQSPTHLIKTRGQQVTLRCSPISGHKSVSWYQQVLGQGPQFIFQYYEKEERGRGNFPDRFSARQFPNYSSELNVNALLLGDSALYLCASSLTRASSGNTIYFGEGSWLTVV.

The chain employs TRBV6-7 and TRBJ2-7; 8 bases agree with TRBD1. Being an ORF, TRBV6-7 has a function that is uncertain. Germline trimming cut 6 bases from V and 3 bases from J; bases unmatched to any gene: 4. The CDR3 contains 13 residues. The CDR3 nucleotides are TGTGCCAGCAGCCGGGGACAGGTCTACGAGCAGTACTTC. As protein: CASSRGQVYEQYF.

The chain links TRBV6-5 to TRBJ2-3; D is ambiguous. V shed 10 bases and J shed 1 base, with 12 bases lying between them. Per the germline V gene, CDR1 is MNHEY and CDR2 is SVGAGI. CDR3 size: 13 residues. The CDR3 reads CATLAYGTDTQYF. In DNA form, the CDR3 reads TGTGCCACCCTGGCCTACGGCACAGATACGCAGTATTTT.

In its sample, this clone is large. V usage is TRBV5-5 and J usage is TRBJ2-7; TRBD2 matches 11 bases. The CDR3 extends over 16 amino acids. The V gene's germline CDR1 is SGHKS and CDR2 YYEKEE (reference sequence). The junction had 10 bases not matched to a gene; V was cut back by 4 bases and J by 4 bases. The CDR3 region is CASSQPTSGTNYEQYF. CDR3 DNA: TGTGCCAGCAGCCAACCGACTAGCGGGACGAATTACGAGCAGTACTTC.

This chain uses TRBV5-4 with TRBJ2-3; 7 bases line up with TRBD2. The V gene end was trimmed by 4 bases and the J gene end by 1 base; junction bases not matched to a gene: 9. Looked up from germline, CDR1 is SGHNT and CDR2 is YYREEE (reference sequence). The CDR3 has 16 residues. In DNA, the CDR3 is TGTGCCAGCAGCCAAGAGTCCCTAGCGGGCACAGATACGCAGTATTTT. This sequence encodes CASSQESLAGTDTQYF.

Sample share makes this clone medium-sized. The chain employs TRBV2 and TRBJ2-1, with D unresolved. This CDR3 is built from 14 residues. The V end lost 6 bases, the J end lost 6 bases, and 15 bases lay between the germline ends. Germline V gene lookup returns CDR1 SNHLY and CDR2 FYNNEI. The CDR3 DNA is TGTGCCAGCAGCCCCAGACACTATGCCAATGAGCAGTTCTTC. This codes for CASSPRHYANEQFF.

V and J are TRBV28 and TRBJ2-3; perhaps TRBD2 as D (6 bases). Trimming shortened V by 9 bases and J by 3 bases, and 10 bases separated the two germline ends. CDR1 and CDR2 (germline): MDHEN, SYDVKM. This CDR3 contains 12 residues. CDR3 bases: TGTGCCAGTAAGGAGGGTACAGATACGCAGTATTTT. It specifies CASKEGTDTQYF.

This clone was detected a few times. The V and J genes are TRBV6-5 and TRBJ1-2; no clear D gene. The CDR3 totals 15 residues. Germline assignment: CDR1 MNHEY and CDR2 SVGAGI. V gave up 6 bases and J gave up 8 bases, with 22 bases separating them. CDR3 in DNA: TGTGCCAGCAGACTCTCCGGGCCGCGGGTTAGAGGCTACACCTTC. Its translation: CASRLSGPRVRGYTF.

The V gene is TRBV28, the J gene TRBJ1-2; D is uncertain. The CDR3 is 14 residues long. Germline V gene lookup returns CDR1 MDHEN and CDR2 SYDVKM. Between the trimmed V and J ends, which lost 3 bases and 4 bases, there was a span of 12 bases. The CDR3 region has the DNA TGTGCCAGCAGTTTGGAACCCACAAGCTATGGCTACACCTTC. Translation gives CASSLEPTSYGYTF.

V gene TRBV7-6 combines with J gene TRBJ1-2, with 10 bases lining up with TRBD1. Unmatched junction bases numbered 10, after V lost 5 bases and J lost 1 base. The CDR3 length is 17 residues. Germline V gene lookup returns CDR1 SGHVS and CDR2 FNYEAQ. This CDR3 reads CASSPGSGTGVNYGYTF. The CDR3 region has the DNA TGTGCCAGCAGCCCCGGCTCCGGGACAGGGGTTAACTATGGCTACACCTTC.

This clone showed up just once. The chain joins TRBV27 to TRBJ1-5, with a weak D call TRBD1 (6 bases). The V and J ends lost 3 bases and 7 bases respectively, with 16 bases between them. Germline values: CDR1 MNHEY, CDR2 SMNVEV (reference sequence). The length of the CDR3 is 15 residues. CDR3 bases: TGTGCCAGCAGTTTGGGGGGGACATTTGGCCAGCCCCAGCATTTT. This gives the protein CASSLGGTFGQPQHF.

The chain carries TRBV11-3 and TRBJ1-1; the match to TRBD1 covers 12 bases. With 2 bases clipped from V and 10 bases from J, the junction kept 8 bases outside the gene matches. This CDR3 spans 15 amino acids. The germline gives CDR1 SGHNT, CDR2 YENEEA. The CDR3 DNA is TGTGCCAGCAGCTTAACCGGGACAGGGGGCCGGGGAGCTTTCTTT. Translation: CASSLTGTGGRGAFF.

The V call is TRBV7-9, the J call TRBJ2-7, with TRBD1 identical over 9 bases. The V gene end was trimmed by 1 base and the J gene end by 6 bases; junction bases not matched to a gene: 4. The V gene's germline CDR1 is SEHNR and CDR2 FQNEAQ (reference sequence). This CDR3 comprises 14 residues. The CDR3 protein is CASSLGQGEGEQYF. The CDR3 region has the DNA TGTGCCAGCAGCTTAGGACAGGGGGAAGGCGAGCAGTACTTC.

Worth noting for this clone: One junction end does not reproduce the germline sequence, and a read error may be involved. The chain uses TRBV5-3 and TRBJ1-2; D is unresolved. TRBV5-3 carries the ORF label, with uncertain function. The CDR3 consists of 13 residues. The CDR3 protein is CASSSQGWHGYTF. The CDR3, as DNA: TGTGCCAGCAGCTCGCAAGGGTGGCATGGCTACACCTTC.

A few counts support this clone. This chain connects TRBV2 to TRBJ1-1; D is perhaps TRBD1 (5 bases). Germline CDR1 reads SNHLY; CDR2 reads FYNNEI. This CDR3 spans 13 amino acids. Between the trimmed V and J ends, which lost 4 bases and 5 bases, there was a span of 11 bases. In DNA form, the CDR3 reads TGTGCCAGCAGTGCGGGGGGAGAGACTGAAGCTTTCTTT. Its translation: CASSAGGETEAFF. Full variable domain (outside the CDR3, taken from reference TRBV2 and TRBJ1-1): EPEVTQTPSHQVTQMGQEVILRCVPISNHLYFYWYRQILGQKVEFLVSFYNNEISEKSEIFDDQFSVERPDGSNFTLKIRSTKLEDSAMYFCASSAGGETEAFFGQGTRLTVV.